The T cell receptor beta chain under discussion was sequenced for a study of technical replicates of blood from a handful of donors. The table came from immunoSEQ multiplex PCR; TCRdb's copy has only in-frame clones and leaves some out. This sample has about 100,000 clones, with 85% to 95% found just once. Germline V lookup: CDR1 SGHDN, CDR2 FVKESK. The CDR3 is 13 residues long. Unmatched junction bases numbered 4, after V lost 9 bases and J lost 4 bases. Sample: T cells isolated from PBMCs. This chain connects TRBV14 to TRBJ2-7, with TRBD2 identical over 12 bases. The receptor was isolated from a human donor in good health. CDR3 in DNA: TGTGCCAGTAGACTAGCGGGAGTGTACGAGCAGTACTTC. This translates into CASRLAGVYEQYF.